The following is a TCR beta chain sequence with its context. The germline V gene encodes CDR1 PRHDT and CDR2 FYEKMQ (reference sequence). Trimming left V 0 bases short and J 1 base short, with 18 bases between. The CDR3 sequence is 18 residues long. The treatment was: over 15 received Ad26.COV2.S at low or high dose, single or two shots; five or six received placebo; per-sample allocation not given. Samples analyzed were those drawn on day 63 after the first vaccine or placebo injection. The administered vaccine (an Ad26 vector) expressed Wuhan-strain SARS-CoV-2 spike. TCRdb's table, derived via immunoSEQ multiplex PCR, lists solely in-frame clones and lacks some. The data show roughly 400,000 clones, with about 92% seen just once and less than 2% held by the top ten. The data were taken from a study of Ad26.COV2.S vaccination and SARS-CoV-2 variants.

The sample consisted of peripheral blood, taken in a trial of Ad26.COV2.S vaccine versus placebo. The TCR was taken from a person aged 18-60 years who received the Ad26.COV2.S COVID-19 vaccine or a placebo. The rearrangement joins TRBV13 to TRBJ1-1; D may be TRBD1 (6 bases). The CDR3 DNA is TGTGCCAGCAGCTTAGGCCTTGGCAGTTGGGGGCAGAACACTGAAGCTTTCTTT. This gives the protein CASSLGLGSWGQNTEAFF.